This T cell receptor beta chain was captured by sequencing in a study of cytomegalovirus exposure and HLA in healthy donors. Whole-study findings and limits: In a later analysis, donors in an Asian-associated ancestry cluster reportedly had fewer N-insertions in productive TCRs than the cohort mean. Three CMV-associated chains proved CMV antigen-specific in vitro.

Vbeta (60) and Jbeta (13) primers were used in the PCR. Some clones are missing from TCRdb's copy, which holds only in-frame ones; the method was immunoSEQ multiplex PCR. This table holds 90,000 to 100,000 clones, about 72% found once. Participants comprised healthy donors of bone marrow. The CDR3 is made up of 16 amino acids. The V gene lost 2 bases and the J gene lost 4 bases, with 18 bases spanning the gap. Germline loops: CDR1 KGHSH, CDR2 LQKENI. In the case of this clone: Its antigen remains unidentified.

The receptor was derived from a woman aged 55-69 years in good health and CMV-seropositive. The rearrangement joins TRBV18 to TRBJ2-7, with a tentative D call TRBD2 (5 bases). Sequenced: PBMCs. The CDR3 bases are TGTGCCAGCTCACCAGTAGGAGGCAACACCCGTTACGAGCAGTACTTC. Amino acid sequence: CASSPVGGNTRYEQYF.